Following are 5 T cell receptor beta chains from one sample sequenced in a study of blood T cell repertoires in COVID-19. Some clones are missing from TCRdb's copy, which holds only in-frame ones; the method was immunoSEQ multiplex PCR. The sample consists of some 170,000 clones, 85% of them appearing once. The specimen was peripheral blood. All receptors derive from a man aged 40-49 years with acute or convalescent COVID-19.

V gene TRBV4-1 combines with J gene TRBJ1-4; 7 bases align to TRBD1. V shed 7 bases, J shed 8 bases, and the junction held 13 bases outside the gene matches. The length of the CDR3 is 15 residues. Germline CDR1 MGHRA, CDR2 YSYEKL. The CDR3 sequence: CASKNNGQAREKLFF. CDR3 nucleotide sequence: TGCGCCAGCAAAAACAACGGACAGGCGCGGGAAAAACTGTTTTTT.

This chain connects TRBV27 to TRBJ1-4, with 8 bases lining up with TRBD1. CDR1 MNHEY and CDR2 SMNVEV come from the germline V gene (reference sequence). The CDR3 runs 16 residues. Unmatched junction bases numbered 12, after V lost 5 bases and J lost 7 bases. CDR3 sequence: CASSDFRGLKIEKLFF. CDR3 nucleotide sequence: TGTGCCAGCAGTGACTTCAGGGGGCTGAAAATTGAAAAACTGTTTTTT.

The genes are TRBV24-1 and TRBJ2-2; 7 positions agree with TRBD1. The CDR3 covers 16 residues. Losses at the gene ends were 1 base for V and 5 bases for J; bases not matched to a gene: 6. Per the germline V gene, CDR1 is KGHDR and CDR2 is SFDVKD. CDR3 amino acids: CATSDLRQGDTGELFF. Written as DNA, the CDR3 is TGTGCCACCAGTGATTTAAGACAGGGCGATACCGGGGAGCTGTTTTTT.

The rearrangement joins TRBV11-2 to TRBJ2-2; possibly TRBD1 for D (5 bases). Per the germline V gene, CDR1 is SGHAT and CDR2 is FQNNGV. Trimming took 0 bases from V and 1 from J, leaving 9 bases between them. CDR3 length: 16 amino acids. CDR3 coding DNA: TGTGCCAGCAGCTTAGAACAGGTCCTGAACACCGGGGAGCTGTTTTTT. Its translation: CASSLEQVLNTGELFF.

The V call is TRBV5-1, the J call TRBJ2-7, with 7 positions matching TRBD1. The CDR3 loop spans 14 amino acids. The trim removed 4 bases at V and 7 bases at J, leaving 11 bases unmatched. In germline, CDR1 is SGHRS, CDR2 YFSETQ. Written as DNA, the CDR3 is TGCGCCAGCAGCCCATACAGGGGAGTAGGGGAGCAGTACTTC. Translating it yields CASSPYRGVGEQYF.